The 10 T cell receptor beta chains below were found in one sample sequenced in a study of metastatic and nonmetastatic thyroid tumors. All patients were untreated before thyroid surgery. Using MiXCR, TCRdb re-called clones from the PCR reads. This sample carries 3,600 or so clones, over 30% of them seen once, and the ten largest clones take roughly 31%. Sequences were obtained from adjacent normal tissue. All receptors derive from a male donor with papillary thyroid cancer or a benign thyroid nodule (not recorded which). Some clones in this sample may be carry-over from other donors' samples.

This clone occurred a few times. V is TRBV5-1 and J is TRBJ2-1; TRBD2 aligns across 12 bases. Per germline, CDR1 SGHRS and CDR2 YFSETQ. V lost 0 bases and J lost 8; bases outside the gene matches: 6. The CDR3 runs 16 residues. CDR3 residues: CASSLELAGGKDEQFF. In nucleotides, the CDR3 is TGCGCCAGCAGCTTGGAACTAGCGGGAGGTAAGGATGAGCAGTTCTTC.

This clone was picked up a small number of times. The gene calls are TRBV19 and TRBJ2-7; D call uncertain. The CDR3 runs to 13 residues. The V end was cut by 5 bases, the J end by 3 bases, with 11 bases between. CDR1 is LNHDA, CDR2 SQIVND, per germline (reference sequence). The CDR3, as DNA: TGTGCCAGTAGTTACGACGTTGACTACGAGCAGTACTTC. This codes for CASSYDVDYEQYF.

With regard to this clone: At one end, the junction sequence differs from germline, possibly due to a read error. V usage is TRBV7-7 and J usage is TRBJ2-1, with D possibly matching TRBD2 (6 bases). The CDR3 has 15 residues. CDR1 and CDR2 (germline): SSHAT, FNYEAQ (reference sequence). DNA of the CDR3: TGTGCTAGCAGCCCGGACCCAGCGGGTTACAATGAGCAGTTCTTC. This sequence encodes CASSPDPAGYNEQFF.

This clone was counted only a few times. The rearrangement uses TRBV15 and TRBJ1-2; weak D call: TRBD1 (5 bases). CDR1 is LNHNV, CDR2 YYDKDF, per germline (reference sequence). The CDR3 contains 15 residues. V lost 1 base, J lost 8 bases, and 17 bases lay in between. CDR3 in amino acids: CATSRVGGSEGGYTF. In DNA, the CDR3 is TGTGCCACCAGCAGAGTCGGGGGATCGGAAGGAGGCTACACCTTC.

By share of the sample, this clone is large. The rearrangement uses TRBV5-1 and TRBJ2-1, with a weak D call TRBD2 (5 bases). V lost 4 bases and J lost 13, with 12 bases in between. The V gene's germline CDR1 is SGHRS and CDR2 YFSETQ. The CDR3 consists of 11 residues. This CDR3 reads CASSELGEQFF. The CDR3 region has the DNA TGCGCCAGCAGCGAGCTCGGGGAACAGTTCTTC.

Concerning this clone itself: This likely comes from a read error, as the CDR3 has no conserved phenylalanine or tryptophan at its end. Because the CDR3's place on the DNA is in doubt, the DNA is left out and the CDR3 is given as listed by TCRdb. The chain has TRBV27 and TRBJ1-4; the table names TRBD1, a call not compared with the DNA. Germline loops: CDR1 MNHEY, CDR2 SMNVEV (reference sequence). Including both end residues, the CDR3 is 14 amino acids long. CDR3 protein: CASSSGRGDEKVFL.

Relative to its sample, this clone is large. CDR3 amino acids: CASSLNGGFGNTIYF. DNA for the CDR3: TGTGCCAGCAGCTTAAACGGGGGCTTTGGAAACACCATATATTTT. The genes are TRBV7-3 and TRBJ1-3; perhaps TRBD1 as D (6 bases). CDR1 is SGHTA, CDR2 FQGTGA, per germline. CDR3 length: 15 amino acids. V shed 1 base and J shed 3 bases, with 10 bases lying between them.

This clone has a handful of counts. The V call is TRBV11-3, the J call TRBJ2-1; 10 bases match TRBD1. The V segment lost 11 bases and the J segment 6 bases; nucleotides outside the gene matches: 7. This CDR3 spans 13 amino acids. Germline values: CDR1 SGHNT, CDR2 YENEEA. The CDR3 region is CAHRDRGFNEQFF. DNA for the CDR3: TGTGCCCACCGGGACAGGGGATTCAATGAGCAGTTCTTC.

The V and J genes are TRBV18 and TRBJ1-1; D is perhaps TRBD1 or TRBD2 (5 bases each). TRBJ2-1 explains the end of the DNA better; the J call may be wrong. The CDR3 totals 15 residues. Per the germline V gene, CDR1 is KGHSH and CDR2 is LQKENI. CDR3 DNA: TGTGCCAGCTCACCCAGGGTAGCGAGGGACAATGAGCAGTTCTTC. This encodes CASSPRVARDNEQFF.

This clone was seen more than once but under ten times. The CDR3 spells CASGPTGAYNEQFF. The CDR3 DNA follows: TGTGCCAGCGGTCCGACAGGGGCATACAATGAGCAGTTCTTC. The chain has TRBV6-1 and TRBJ2-1; 8 bases line up with TRBD1. The CDR3 has 14 amino acids. The V and J ends lost 8 bases and 4 bases, in that order; junction bases with no gene match: 7. Germline V gene data show CDR1 as MNHNS and CDR2 as SASEGT.